This section outlines one TCR beta chain sequence together with its context. These data belong to a study of T cells in localized non-small cell lung cancer. CDR3 length: 13 residues. The V and J ends lost 7 bases and 4 bases, in that order; junction bases with no gene match: 5. Germline-derived CDR1 and CDR2 are SGHNT and YYREEE (reference sequence). The assay was immunoSEQ multiplex PCR, and TCRdb's table has in-frame clones only and misses some. The sample holds fewer than 40,000 clones, more than 75% seen once. Specimen: peripheral blood, collected before any cancer treatment. The receptor's source is a male donor older than 55 with stage III lung adenocarcinoma. The J gene is TRBJ1-1, the V gene TRBV5-4, with TRBD1 identical over 9 bases. As DNA, the CDR3 is TGTGCCAGCTCGGGACAGGGTCCCACTGAAGCTTTCTTT. This gives the protein CASSGQGPTEAFF.